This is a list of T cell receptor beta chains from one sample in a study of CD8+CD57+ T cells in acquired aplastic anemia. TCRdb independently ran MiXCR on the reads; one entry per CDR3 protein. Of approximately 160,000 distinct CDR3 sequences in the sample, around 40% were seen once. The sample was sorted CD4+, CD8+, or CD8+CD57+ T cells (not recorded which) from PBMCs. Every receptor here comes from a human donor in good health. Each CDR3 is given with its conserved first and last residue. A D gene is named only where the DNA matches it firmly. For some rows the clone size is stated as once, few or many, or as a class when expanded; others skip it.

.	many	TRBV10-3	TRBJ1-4	CAISDGVGEKLFF	TGTGCCATCAGTGATGGGGTAGGAGAAAAACTGTTTTTT
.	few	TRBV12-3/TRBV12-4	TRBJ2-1	CASSWRVNDNEQFF	TGTGCCAGCAGTTGGCGAGTGAATGACAATGAGCAGTTCTTC
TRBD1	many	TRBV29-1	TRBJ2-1	CSVNRDRGDNEQFF	TGCAGCGTGAACCGGGACAGGGGGGACAATGAGCAGTTCTTC
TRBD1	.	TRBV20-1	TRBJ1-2	CSARASGTGIYSGYTF	TGCAGTGCTAGAGCATCCGGGACAGGGATTTACAGTGGCTACACCTTC
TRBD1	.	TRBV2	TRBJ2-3	CASCWTGGRGDTQYF	TGTGCCAGCTGCTGGACAGGGGGCAGAGGAGATACGCAGTATTTT
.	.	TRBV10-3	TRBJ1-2	CANEGVNCGYTF	TGTGCCAACGAGGGAGTCAACTGTGGCTACACCTTC
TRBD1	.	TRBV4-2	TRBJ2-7	CASSLGTVAEQYF	TGTGCCAGCAGCCTCGGGACAGTAGCCGAGCAGTACTTC
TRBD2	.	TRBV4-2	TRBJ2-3	CASSQEGSGTTDTQYF	TGTGCCAGCAGCCAAGAGGGTAGCGGGACTACAGATACGCAGTATTTT
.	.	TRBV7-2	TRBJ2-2	CASTNSYTGELFF	TGTGCCAGCACCAACAGCTACACCGGGGAGCTGTTTTTT
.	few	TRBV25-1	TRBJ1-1	CASSAYSGTPSSQAFF	TGTGCCAGCAGTGCCTACTCCGGGACACCTAGTTCCCAAGCTTTCTTT
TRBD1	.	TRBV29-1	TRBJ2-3	CSAGDRTTDTQYF	TGCAGCGCTGGGGACAGGACGACAGATACGCAGTATTTT
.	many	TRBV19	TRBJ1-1	CASTTKNTEAFF	TGTGCCAGTACAACTAAGAACACTGAAGCTTTCTTT
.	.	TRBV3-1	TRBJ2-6	CASSQRGHVPGANVLTF	TGTGCCAGCAGCCAAAGGGGACATGTCCCTGGGGCCAACGTCCTGACTTTC
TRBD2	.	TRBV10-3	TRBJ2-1	CAISELSGRDNEQFF	TGTGCCATCAGTGAGTTGAGCGGGAGGGATAATGAGCAGTTCTTC
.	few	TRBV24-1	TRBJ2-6	CATEARDHPSGANVLTF	TGTGCCACCGAGGCCCGGGACCACCCCTCTGGGGCCAACGTCCTGACTTTC
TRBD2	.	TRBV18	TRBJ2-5	CASSPPGLAGALHQETQYF	TGTGCCAGCTCACCGCCGGGACTAGCGGGGGCGTTACATCAAGAGACCCAGTACTTC
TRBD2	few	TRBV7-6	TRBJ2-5	CASSSQTSGRATGETQYF	TGTGCCAGCAGCTCCCAGACTAGCGGGAGGGCCACCGGAGAGACCCAGTACTTC
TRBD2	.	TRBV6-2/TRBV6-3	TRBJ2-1	CASSYPMAGGSSYNEQFF	TGTGCCAGCAGTTACCCGATGGCGGGGGGTAGCTCCTACAATGAGCAGTTCTTC
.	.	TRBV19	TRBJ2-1	CASSIDGSVAYNEQFF	TGTGCCAGTAGTATAGATGGGAGCGTTGCCTACAATGAGCAGTTCTTC
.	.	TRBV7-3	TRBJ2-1	CASSLTSSNEQFF	TGTGCCAGCAGCTTAACTAGTTCCAATGAGCAGTTCTTC
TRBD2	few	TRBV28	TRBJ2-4	CASSPTGTSGKAKNIQYF	TGTGCCAGCAGTCCCACCGGGACTAGCGGGAAGGCCAAAAACATTCAGTACTTC
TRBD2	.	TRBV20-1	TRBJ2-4	CSARESGRNIQYF	TGCAGTGCTAGAGAGAGCGGGAGGAACATTCAGTACTTC
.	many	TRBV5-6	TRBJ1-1	CASSLGPTSNTEAFF	TGTGCCAGCAGCTTGGGACCCACCTCGAACACTGAAGCTTTCTTT
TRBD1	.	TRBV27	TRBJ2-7	CASSFLRTGGKVYEQYF	TGTGCCAGCAGTTTTCTTAGGACAGGGGGCAAGGTTTACGAGCAGTACTTC
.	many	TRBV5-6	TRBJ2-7	CASSLSGSSYEQYF	TGTGCCAGCAGCCTAAGTGGGAGCTCCTACGAGCAGTACTTC
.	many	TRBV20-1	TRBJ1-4	CSAGALGGSEKLFF	TGCAGTGCAGGTGCCTTGGGGGGAAGTGAAAAACTGTTTTTT
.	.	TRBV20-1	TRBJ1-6	CSVRRWTMNSPLHF	TGCAGTGTTCGTCGGTGGACAATGAATTCACCCCTCCACTTT
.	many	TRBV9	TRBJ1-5	CASSGDVGGHQPQHF	TGTGCCAGCAGCGGAGACGTGGGGGGCCATCAGCCCCAGCATTTT
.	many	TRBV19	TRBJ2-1	CASIKESASSHEQFF	TGTGCCAGTATTAAAGAAAGCGCTAGCTCGCATGAGCAGTTCTTC
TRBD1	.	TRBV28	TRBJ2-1	CASSLGDRGSNEQFF	TGTGCCAGCAGTTTAGGGGACAGGGGGTCCAATGAGCAGTTCTTC
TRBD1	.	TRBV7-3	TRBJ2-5	CASSSGQGGETQYF	TGTGCCAGCAGCTCTGGACAGGGAGGAGAGACCCAGTACTTC
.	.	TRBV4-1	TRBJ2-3	CASSQGSTQGLIDTQYF	TGCGCCAGCAGCCAAGGGTCCACTCAGGGGTTGATAGATACGCAGTATTTT
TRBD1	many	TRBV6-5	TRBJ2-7	CASSYLPGQGTYEQYF	TGTGCCAGCAGTTACTTGCCGGGACAGGGTACCTACGAGCAGTACTTC
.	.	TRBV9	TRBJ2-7	CASSVDRYSYEQYF	TGTGCCAGCAGCGTAGACAGGTACTCCTACGAGCAGTACTTC
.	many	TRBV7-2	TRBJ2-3	CASSFFVSGSDTQYF	TGTGCCAGCAGCTTCTTCGTATCGGGGTCAGATACGCAGTATTTT
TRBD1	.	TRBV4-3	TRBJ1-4	CASSQDLTGWKLFF	TGCGCCAGCAGCCAAGACTTGACAGGGTGGAAACTGTTTTTT